Presented here are 28 T cell receptor beta chains from one specimen sequenced in a study of T cell responses to AZD1222 COVID-19 vaccine. Clones were read by immunoSEQ multiplex PCR, and TCRdb kept only the in-frame ones, dropping some. Of 100,000 to 150,000 clones listed, about 79% are singletons. The sample was peripheral blood, taken 28 days after the second AZD1222 dose. These receptors came from an adult who received the AZD1222 COVID-19 vaccine.

The chain combines TRBV6-2 or TRBV6-3 with TRBJ1-2; TRBD1 matches 8 bases. The CDR3 sequence is 13 residues long. Germline trimming cut 6 bases from V and 4 bases from J; bases unmatched to any gene: 4. Germline V CDR1 and CDR2: MNHEY, SVGEGT. CDR3 sequence: CASSPTGGYGYTF. The CDR3 nucleotides are TGTGCCAGCAGCCCTACAGGGGGCTATGGCTACACCTTC.

The rearrangement links TRBV9 to TRBJ2-1, with D uncertain. The CDR3 contains 17 residues. In germline, CDR1 is SGDLS, CDR2 YYNGEE. The V gene lost 3 bases and the J gene lost 0 bases, with 16 bases spanning the gap. CDR3 bases: TGTGCCAGCAGCGGTGGTTGGGCTCCCGGCTCCTACAATGAGCAGTTCTTC. Protein: CASSGGWAPGSYNEQFF.

V and J are TRBV4-1 and TRBJ2-4, with unresolved D. The germline gives CDR1 MGHRA, CDR2 YSYEKL. The CDR3 is made up of 16 amino acids. V gave up 0 bases and J gave up 0 bases, with 9 bases separating them. CDR3 residues: CASSQDPSLAKNIQYF. DNA for the CDR3: TGCGCCAGCAGCCAAGATCCGTCTTTAGCCAAAAACATTCAGTACTTC.

This rearrangement joins TRBV30 to TRBJ2-5; D is uncertain. The germline gives CDR1 GTSNPN, CDR2 SVGIG (reference sequence). This CDR3 has 13 amino acids. V lost 1 base and J lost 1, with 7 bases in between. This CDR3 reads CAWSGVSQETQYF. Written as DNA, the CDR3 is TGTGCCTGGAGTGGGGTGTCCCAAGAGACCCAGTACTTC.

The chain recombines TRBV7-2 with TRBJ2-7; no definite D call. Germline V CDR1 and CDR2: SGHTA, FQGNSA. The V end was cut by 5 bases, the J end by 3 bases, with 14 bases between. CDR3 size: 14 residues. The CDR3 sequence is CASSAQAADYEQYF. CDR3 in DNA: TGTGCCAGCAGCGCCCAGGCAGCAGACTACGAGCAGTACTTC.

This chain uses TRBV7-8 with TRBJ2-5; tentatively, D is TRBD1 or TRBD2 (6 bases each). The germline V gene encodes CDR1 SGHVS and CDR2 FQNEAQ. V lost 6 bases to trimming and J lost 5 bases, with 19 bases between them. CDR3 length: 15 amino acids. This chain's CDR3 is CASSETGARYETQYF. The CDR3 coding sequence is TGTGCCAGCAGTGAAACGGGGGCGCGGTATGAGACCCAGTACTTC.

The chain combines TRBV21-1 with TRBJ2-4; the table calls TRBD1, which could not be checked here. TRBV21-1 is shown as a pseudogene. The CDR3 covers 18 residues. CDR3 nucleotides: TGTGCCAGCAGCAACGGACAGGGGCCATGCGGAGCCAAAAACATTCAGTACTTC. Translation: CASSNGQGPCGAKNIQYF.

This clone was observed a single time. The rearrangement uses TRBV4-1 and TRBJ2-7, with D unclear. Trimming cost V 1 base and J 1 base, with 8 bases left between them. CDR1 is MGHRA, CDR2 YSYEKL, per germline. The CDR3 is 14 residues long. DNA for the CDR3: TGCGCCAGCAGCCAAGTCGCGTGGTCCTACGAGCAGTACTTC. Translated: CASSQVAWSYEQYF.

This chain connects TRBV6-2 or TRBV6-3 to TRBJ2-3; 8 nucleotides match TRBD1. J was trimmed by 2 bases and V by 6 bases; bases with no gene match: 10. The CDR3 length is 16 residues. The V gene's germline CDR1 is MNHEY and CDR2 SVGEGT. CDR3 amino acids: CASSRDRGQYTDTQYF. The CDR3 bases are TGTGCCAGCAGCCGCGACAGGGGTCAATACACAGATACGCAGTATTTT.

The rearrangement joins TRBV9 to TRBJ2-1; D not resolved. V lost 4 bases and J lost 9, with 14 bases in between. The CDR3 loop spans 13 amino acids. CDR1 and CDR2 from the germline V gene are SGDLS and YYNGEE. The CDR3 loop reads CASSPYPAGEQFF. DNA for the CDR3: TGTGCCAGCAGCCCCTACCCTGCAGGTGAGCAGTTCTTC.

The J gene is TRBJ1-5, the V gene TRBV30, with D maybe TRBD1 (5 bases). The CDR3 contains 14 residues. Per germline, CDR1 GTSNPN and CDR2 SVGIG (reference sequence). V lost 5 bases and J 5 bases, leaving 16 bases between the germline ends. The chain's CDR3 is CAWGPGREDQPQHF. CDR3 nucleotide sequence: TGTGCCTGGGGGCCTGGCAGGGAAGATCAGCCCCAGCATTTT.

The chain has TRBV12-3 or TRBV12-4 and TRBJ1-5, with D uncertain. Deletions cut 4 bases from V and 7 bases from J, with 11 bases between. This CDR3 has 13 amino acids. The CDR3 reads CASSWDSQQPQHF. Written as DNA, the CDR3 is TGTGCCAGCAGTTGGGATAGTCAGCAGCCCCAGCATTTT.

The gene calls are TRBV7-2 and TRBJ2-3; 7 nucleotides line up with TRBD2. The J segment lost 3 bases and the V segment lost 5 bases, leaving 8 bases of the junction unmatched. This CDR3 comprises 15 residues. Germline V CDR1 and CDR2: SGHTA, FQGNSA. This chain's CDR3 is CASSPRGGGTDTQYF. Written as DNA, the CDR3 is TGTGCCAGCAGCCCCCGCGGGGGTGGGACAGATACGCAGTATTTT.

This chain uses TRBV7-6 with TRBJ2-2; possible D gene TRBD1, 5 bases. CDR3 length equals 17 residues. The V gene lost 0 bases and the J gene lost 0 bases, with 11 bases spanning the gap. Germline CDR1 SGHVS, CDR2 FNYEAQ. Here the CDR3 DNA reads TGTGCCAGCAGCTTAGCCCCCGAGACAGCGAACACCGGGGAGCTGTTTTTT. Translation gives CASSLAPETANTGELFF.

This rearrangement joins TRBV11-1 to TRBJ2-3; D possibly corresponds to TRBD2 (7 bases). Germline V gene lookup returns CDR1 SGHAT and CDR2 FQDESV (reference sequence). V was pared by 2 bases and J by 1 base, with 13 bases between. The length of the CDR3 is 16 residues. The CDR3 DNA follows: TGTGCCAGCAGCTTATTTGGGGGGGCCGGCACAGATACGCAGTATTTT. This gives the protein CASSLFGGAGTDTQYF.

The CDR3 loop reads CASILEGYGYTF. The CDR3 DNA sequence: TGTGCCAGCATCCTGGAAGGGTATGGCTACACCTTC. The genes are TRBV12-3 or TRBV12-4 and TRBJ1-2; no definite D call. V lost 7 bases, J lost 5 bases, and 11 bases lay in between. This CDR3 region has 12 residues.

This clone was seen a handful of times. The chain is built from TRBV11-1 and TRBJ2-2; no firm D call. The CDR3 totals 12 residues. Between the trimmed V and J ends, which lost 5 bases and 3 bases, there was a span of 4 bases. Germline CDR1 and CDR2: SGHAT and FQDESV (reference sequence). As DNA, the CDR3 is TGTGCCAGCAGCCCTGACACCGGGGAGCTGTTTTTT. This codes for CASSPDTGELFF.

The CDR3: CASSHPSRQIAKNIQYF. The CDR3 bases are TGTGCCAGCAGCCACCCCTCGCGACAGATAGCCAAAAACATTCAGTACTTC. The chain carries TRBV3-1 (or the pseudogene TRBV3-2) and TRBJ2-4; tentatively, D is TRBD1 (5 bases). CDR3 size: 17 residues. The V gene lost 3 bases and the J gene lost 0 bases, with 15 bases spanning the gap. Germline CDR1 reads LGHDT; CDR2 reads YNNKEL (reference sequence).

In DNA form, the CDR3 reads TGTGCCAGCAGTTTATTTGGGGAGCCCCAGCATTTT. Protein: CASSLFGEPQHF. V gene TRBV28 combines with J gene TRBJ1-5; no clear D. V was trimmed by 1 base and J by 8 bases, leaving 6 bases between them. CDR3 length: 12 amino acids. Germline V gene sequence: CDR1 MDHEN, CDR2 SYDVKM.

The chain couples TRBV6-6 to TRBJ2-5; 8 bases are a match to TRBD1. CDR1 MNHNY and CDR2 SVGAGI come from the germline V gene (reference sequence). The CDR3 runs 16 residues. V gave up 5 bases and J gave up 4 bases; unmatched junction bases: 12. The DNA of the CDR3 is TGTGCCAGCAGTCCACGAGGTGGTACAGGGGGAGAGACCCAGTACTTC. This codes for CASSPRGGTGGETQYF.

The J gene is TRBJ2-7, the V gene TRBV5-1; perhaps TRBD1 as D (6 bases). Germline V gene data show CDR1 as SGHRS and CDR2 as YFSETQ. Trimming removed 4 bases from V and 6 bases from J, with 14 bases in between. This CDR3 is 13 amino acids long. The CDR3 loop reads CASSITNRAEQYF. The CDR3 DNA reads TGCGCCAGCAGCATCACCAACAGGGCCGAGCAGTACTTC.

The rearrangement joins TRBV12-3 or TRBV12-4 to TRBJ1-5, with D uncertain. Trimming stripped 5 bases from V and 4 bases from J, with 6 bases between. CDR3 length: 12 residues. For the CDR3, the DNA is TGTGCCAGCAGTCTCCTAAATCAGCCCCAGCATTTT. It is translated as CASSLLNQPQHF.

This clone was detected a few times. V is TRBV7-8 and J is TRBJ2-2, with TRBD1 as a possible D gene (6 bases). This CDR3 region has 16 residues. Trimming took off 6 bases at V and 13 bases at J, with 27 bases between the two ends. From germline, CDR1 is SGHVS and CDR2 FQNEAQ. CDR3 DNA: TGTGCCAGCAGTACCCCACCGCGACCGGGACATCGGGGGCTGTTTTTT. It encodes CASSTPPRPGHRGLFF.

The CDR3 is CASSRQTGQGVKQYF. The CDR3 bases are TGTGCCAGCAGCCGACAGACCGGACAGGGGGTGAAGCAGTACTTC. The chain recombines TRBV27 with TRBJ2-7; 10 bases are shared with TRBD1. The germline CDR1 and CDR2 sequences are MNHEY and SMNVEV (reference sequence). J was trimmed by 8 bases and V by 6 bases; bases with no gene match: 13. The CDR3 covers 15 residues.

The gene calls are TRBV10-3 and TRBJ1-5; no firm D call. From germline, CDR1 is ENHRY and CDR2 SYGVKD. Trimming took off 2 bases at V and 6 bases at J, with 11 bases between the two ends. The CDR3 totals 14 residues. The DNA of the CDR3 is TGTGCCATCAGTGAGGATCCCGGCCGTCAGCCCCAGCATTTT. Residues: CAISEDPGRQPQHF.

V usage is TRBV4-2 and J usage is TRBJ1-2, with D possibly being TRBD1 (6 bases). Germline loops: CDR1 LGHNA, CDR2 YNFKEQ. V was clipped by 0 bases and J by 8 bases, with 16 bases between them. This CDR3 has 15 amino acids. The CDR3 region has the DNA TGTGCCAGCAGCCAAGAAAGGGCAGGGGTTTGGGGCTACACCTTC. Translated: CASSQERAGVWGYTF.

This clone was observed a handful of times. V gene TRBV4-1 combines with J gene TRBJ1-2; no reliable D call. Germline V gives CDR1 MGHRA, CDR2 YSYEKL. With 0 bases removed from V and 3 bases from J, the gap between germline ends came to 20 bases. The CDR3 totals 18 residues. DNA of the CDR3: TGCGCCAGCAGCCAAGATCTTTTTGTAACGGACTGGGACTATGGCTACACCTTC. This translates into CASSQDLFVTDWDYGYTF.

J is TRBJ1-1 and V is TRBV28; 11 bases map to TRBD1. The CDR3 is 15 amino acids. CDR1 MDHEN and CDR2 SYDVKM come from the germline V gene. Trimming removed 6 bases from V and 3 bases from J; junction bases left unmatched: 6. Here the CDR3 reads CASRLWGQGDTEAFF. As DNA, the CDR3 is TGTGCCAGCAGACTCTGGGGACAGGGGGACACTGAAGCTTTCTTT.